The rows below give T cell receptor beta chains drawn from one sample of a study of blood T cell repertoires in COVID-19. TCRdb keeps only in-frame clones here, not all; method: immunoSEQ multiplex PCR. The data contain some 320,000 clones, about 82% of them singletons. Sample: peripheral blood. The source of these receptors is a human donor in a cohort sampled during active COVID-19. Each CDR3 is given with its conserved first and last residue. Fields, in order: clone size, V gene, D gene, J gene, CDR3 DNA, CDR3 protein. The D gene is left open where the match is weak. Clone size, where shown, is once, few, many, or a class for clones that have expanded.

NA	TRBV19	NA	TRBJ1-6	TGTGCCAGTAGTATTAACTTGGGGCTTGATTCACCCCTCCACTTT	CASSINLGLDSPLHF
NA	TRBV25-1	TRBD2	TRBJ2-7	TGTGCCAGCAGTGTGGGAGGCGGGGGCTACGAGCAGTACTTC	CASSVGGGGYEQYF
NA	TRBV14	TRBD1	TRBJ1-4	TGTGCCAGCAGCCACAGACAGGGAATTGGGGAAGGTACCGGGGAAAAACTGTTTTTT	CASSHRQGIGEGTGEKLFF
NA	TRBV18	NA	TRBJ1-2	TGTGCCAGCTCACTTTATCCAGTGAACTATGGCTACACCTTC	CASSLYPVNYGYTF
NA	TRBV12-3/TRBV12-4	NA	TRBJ1-1	TGTGCCAGCAGTTTTTACAGGAATGAAGCTTTCTTT	CASSFYRNEAFF
NA	TRBV6-2/TRBV6-3	NA	TRBJ2-7	TGTGCCAGCAGTTACTCGGCATCCGCATCCTACGAGCAGTACTTC	CASSYSASASYEQYF
few	TRBV10-1	NA	TRBJ1-5	TGCGCCAGCAGTCCCCCCACCAGAGGGCCATGCAATCAGCCCCAGCATTTT	CASSPPTRGPCNQPQHF
NA	TRBV30	NA	TRBJ1-5	TGTGCCTGGAGCGACTATAGCAATCAGCCCCAGCATTTT	CAWSDYSNQPQHF
NA	TRBV3-1/TRBV3-2	TRBD1	TRBJ2-1	TGTGCCAGCAGCCCCCCCCGGGACAGGTCCTCCGTGGGGTCCTACAATGAGCAGTTCTTC	CASSPPRDRSSVGSYNEQFF
NA	TRBV6-5	TRBD1	TRBJ2-7	TGTGCCAGCAGCGAGACCGGGACAGGGATCCACGAGCAGTACTTC	CASSETGTGIHEQYF
NA	TRBV10-3	TRBD1	TRBJ2-7	TGTGCCATCAGTGCCGGGACAGGGGGCTACGAGCAGTACTTC	CAISAGTGGYEQYF
NA	TRBV5-8	NA	TRBJ1-2	TGTGCCAGCAGCTTGGAGACAGTTTATGGCTACACCTTC	CASSLETVYGYTF
NA	TRBV5-1	NA	TRBJ1-2	TGCGCCAGCAGCTTGGAACGGGGGGTTTATGGCTACACCTTC	CASSLERGVYGYTF
NA	TRBV21-1	NA	TRBJ1-1	TGTGCCAGCAGCAATGCGGGCAGCATGAACACTGAAGCTTTCTTT	CASSNAGSMNTEAFF
NA	TRBV5-4	NA	TRBJ1-3	TGTGCCAGCAGCCGGTCGACAGATAGCTCTGGAAACACCATATATTTT	CASSRSTDSSGNTIYF
NA	TRBV19	TRBD2	TRBJ2-7	TGTGCCAGTAGTATGGCTAGCGGTAAATACGAGCAGTACTTC	CASSMASGKYEQYF
once	TRBV11-2	TRBD1	TRBJ2-7	TGTGCCAGCAGCTTAGGGGGGACAGGGGAAAGCTACGAGCAGTACTTC	CASSLGGTGESYEQYF
NA	TRBV27	NA	TRBJ1-5	TGTGCCAGCAGTCAGGGGAATAGCAATCAGCCCCAGCATTTT	CASSQGNSNQPQHF
NA	TRBV5-8	TRBD1	TRBJ1-2	TGTGCCAGCAGCCCCTACAGGGGGCGAGGCTATGGCTACACCTTC	CASSPYRGRGYGYTF